The 3 T cell receptor beta chains presented below share a single source sample, sequenced in a study of cytomegalovirus exposure and HLA in healthy donors (dated by TCRdb to 2015 to 2018). Receptor amplification or capture employed the immunoSEQ multiplex PCR assay. The multiplex PCR relied on a mix of 60 forward primers for TCR Vbeta segments and 13 reverse primers for TCR Jbeta segments. TCRdb provides this immuneACCESS table in a form limited to in-frame rearrangements. Some clones are lacking; in checked studies, under half of them reflect an unresolved V gene, and why the rest are absent is not known. The sample records approximately 160,000 clones, around 75% of which are singletons. The top ten constitute 4% to 5% of the sample. The sequenced material came from PBMCs. These TCRs come from a man aged 18-30 years in good health and CMV-seropositive.

This chain joins TRBV7-9 and TRBJ2-7; a weak D match, TRBD2 (6 bases). Germline loops: CDR1 SEHNR, CDR2 FQNEAQ (reference sequence). This CDR3 contains 14 residues. V dropped 0 bases and J dropped 7 bases, with 13 bases sitting between them. For the CDR3, the DNA is TGTGCCAGCAGCTTAGCGGGGACTGAAGTGGAGCAGTACGTC. Translated: CASSLAGTEVEQYV.

The gene calls are TRBV15 and TRBJ2-7; tentative D call: TRBD1 (5 bases). The V end was cut by 0 bases, the J end by 3 bases, with 9 bases between. This CDR3 contains 14 residues. Germline loops: CDR1 LNHNV, CDR2 YYDKDF (reference sequence). The CDR3 sequence: CATSRDQGRYEQYV. CDR3 coding DNA: TGTGCCACCAGCAGAGATCAGGGCCGCTACGAGCAGTACGTC.

As to this clone: Within the sample, other DNA sequences also encode this same CDR3. The chain has TRBV2 and TRBJ2-2; no firm D call. The germline V gene has CDR1 SNHLY and CDR2 FYNNEI. Trimming took off 5 bases at V and 3 bases at J, with 4 bases between the two ends. The CDR3 consists of 12 residues. The CDR3 sequence: CASSSDTGELFF. For the CDR3, the DNA is TGTGCCAGCAGTTCCGACACCGGGGAGCTGTTTTTT. The complete variable domain, with remaining parts taken from reference TRBV2 and TRBJ2-2, reads EPEVTQTPSHQVTQMGQEVILRCVPISNHLYFYWYRQILGQKVEFLVSFYNNEISEKSEIFDDQFSVERPDGSNFTLKIRSTKLEDSAMYFCASSSDTGELFFGEGSRLTVL.